One TCR beta chain is described in this entry. The data are from a study of blood T cell repertoires in COVID-19. Germline V lookup: CDR1 SGHKS, CDR2 YYEKEE (reference sequence). The CDR3 totals 15 residues. Trimming cost V 5 bases and J 9 bases, with 23 bases left between them. Authors' processing steps: Cell counts per sample came from amplifying reference gene primers. Method: immunoSEQ multiplex PCR; TCRdb's copy keeps in-frame clones and lacks some. V and J calls and clone size are those listed in that table; D and trimming were worked out from the DNA. The table lists fewer than 200,000 clones, 84% of them singletons, with roughly 12% in the top ten. Enrollees, 18 to 89 years old, lived in 25 or so US areas. Participants' reported clinical history set cohort assignment. Cohort 3 donors counted as recovered after two negative PCRs, clearance, or resolved symptoms.

The chain has TRBV5-5 and TRBJ1-2; D is perhaps TRBD1 (6 bases). The TCR comes from a man aged 50 to 59 who had recovered from COVID-19. The specimen sequenced was PBMCs or T cells enriched from blood (not recorded which). CDR3 DNA sequence: TGTGCCAGCAGTTCCAAGGGGGAGAATTTCGGGAGCTACACCTTC. Translating gives CASSSKGENFGSYTF.